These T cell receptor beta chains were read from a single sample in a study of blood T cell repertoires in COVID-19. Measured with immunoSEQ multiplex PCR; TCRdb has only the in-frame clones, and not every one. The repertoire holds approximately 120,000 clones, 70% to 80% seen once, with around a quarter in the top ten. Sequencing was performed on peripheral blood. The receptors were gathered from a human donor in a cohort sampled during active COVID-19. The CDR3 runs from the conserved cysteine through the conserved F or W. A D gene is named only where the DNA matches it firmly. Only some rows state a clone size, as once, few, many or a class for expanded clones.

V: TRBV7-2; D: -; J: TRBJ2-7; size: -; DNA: TGTGCCAGCAGCTTATTCCCAGGTTCCGAGCAGTACTTC; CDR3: CASSLFPGSEQYF
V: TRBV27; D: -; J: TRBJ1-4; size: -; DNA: TGTGCCAGCAGTTTATCGGCCTACAGGGCCCCTACTGAAAAACTGTTTTTT; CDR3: CASSLSAYRAPTEKLFF
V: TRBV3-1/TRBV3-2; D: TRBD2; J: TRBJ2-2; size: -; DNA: TGTGCCAGCAGCCGGGCTAGCGGGACGGGCGGGGAGCTGTTTTTT; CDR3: CASSRASGTGGELFF
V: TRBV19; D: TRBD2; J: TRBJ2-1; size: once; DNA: TGTGCCAGTAGTAGCGGGGGACTAGGTGGCAATGAGCAGTTCTTC; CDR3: CASSSGGLGGNEQFF
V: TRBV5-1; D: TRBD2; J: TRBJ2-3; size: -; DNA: TGCGCCAGCAGCTTGGACGGCCCTGCGGGGGGGCCGGATACGCAGTATTTT; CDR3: CASSLDGPAGGPDTQYF
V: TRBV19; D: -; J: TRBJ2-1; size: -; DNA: TGTGCCAGTAATCAGGGGTGGCGTGGTGAGCAGTTCTTC; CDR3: CASNQGWRGEQFF
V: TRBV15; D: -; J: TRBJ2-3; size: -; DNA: TGTGCCACCAGCGAGGACTACGGGGAAAATACGCAGTATTTT; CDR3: CATSEDYGENTQYF
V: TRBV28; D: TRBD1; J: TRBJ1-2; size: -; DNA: TGTGCCAGCAGGACAGGGAGATGGGTCTATGGCTACACCTTC; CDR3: CASRTGRWVYGYTF
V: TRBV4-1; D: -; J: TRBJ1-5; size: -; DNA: TGCGCCAGCAGCCAAGATGAAAGTGATCGGCAGCCCCAGCATTTT; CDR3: CASSQDESDRQPQHF
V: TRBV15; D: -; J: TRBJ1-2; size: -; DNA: TGTGCCACCAGCAGAGGAGCGGGTAGCGGCTACACCTTC; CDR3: CATSRGAGSGYTF
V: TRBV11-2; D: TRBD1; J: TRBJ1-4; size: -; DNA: TGTGCCAGCAGCGCTCCGGGGACAGCCAATGAAAAACTGTTTTTT; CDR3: CASSAPGTANEKLFF
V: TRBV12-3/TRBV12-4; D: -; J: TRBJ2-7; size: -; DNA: TGTGCCAGCAGTCCGGCCTACGAGCAGTACTTC; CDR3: CASSPAYEQYF
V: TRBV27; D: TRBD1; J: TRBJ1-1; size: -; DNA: TGTGCCAGCAGTACTAGGACAGGGGGAAACACTGAAGCTTTCTTT; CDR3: CASSTRTGGNTEAFF
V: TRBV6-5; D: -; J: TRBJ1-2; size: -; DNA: TGTGCCAGCAGCTACCTGTCCGGGGACTATGGCTACACCTTC; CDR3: CASSYLSGDYGYTF
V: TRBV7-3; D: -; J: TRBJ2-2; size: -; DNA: TGTGCCAGCAGCTCACTACGGGGCGGGGAGCTGTTTTTT; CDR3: CASSSLRGGELFF
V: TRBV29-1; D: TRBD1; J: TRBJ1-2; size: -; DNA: TGCAGCGTTGAAGTTGGACAGGGTCCCCCCAACTATGGCTACACCTTC; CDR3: CSVEVGQGPPNYGYTF
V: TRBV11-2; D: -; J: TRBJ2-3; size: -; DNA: TGTGCCAGCAGCTTAGTGCGCGGGAATCCAGATACGCAGTATTTT; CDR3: CASSLVRGNPDTQYF
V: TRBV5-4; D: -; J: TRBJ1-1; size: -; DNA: TGTGCCAGCAGCTTGATCGGGTCGGTTGATGAAGCTTTCTTT; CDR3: CASSLIGSVDEAFF